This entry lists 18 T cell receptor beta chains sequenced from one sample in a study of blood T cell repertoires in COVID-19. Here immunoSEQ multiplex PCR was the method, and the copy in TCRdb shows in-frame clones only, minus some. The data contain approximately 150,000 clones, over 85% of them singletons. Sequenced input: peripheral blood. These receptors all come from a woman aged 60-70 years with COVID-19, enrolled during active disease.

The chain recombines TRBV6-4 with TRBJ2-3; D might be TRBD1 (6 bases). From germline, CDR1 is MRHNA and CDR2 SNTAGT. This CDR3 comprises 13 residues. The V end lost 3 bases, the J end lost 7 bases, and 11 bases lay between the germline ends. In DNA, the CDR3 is TGTGCCAGCAGTGAAGACCAGGGGTATACGCAGTATTTT. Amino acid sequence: CASSEDQGYTQYF.

For the CDR3, the DNA is TGTGCCAGCAGTTCCACAGGGTTCCCTGGCTACACCTTC. This encodes CASSSTGFPGYTF. The chain employs TRBV12-3 or TRBV12-4 and TRBJ1-2, with D tentatively TRBD1 (6 bases). The V end lost 4 bases, the J end lost 7 bases, and 13 bases lay between the germline ends. The CDR3 loop spans 13 amino acids.

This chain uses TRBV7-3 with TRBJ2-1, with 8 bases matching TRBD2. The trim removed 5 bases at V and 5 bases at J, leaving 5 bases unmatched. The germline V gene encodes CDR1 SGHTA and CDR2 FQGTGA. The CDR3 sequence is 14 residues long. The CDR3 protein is CASSRGGRNNEQFF. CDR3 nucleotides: TGTGCCAGCAGCCGCGGGGGGCGAAACAATGAGCAGTTCTTC.

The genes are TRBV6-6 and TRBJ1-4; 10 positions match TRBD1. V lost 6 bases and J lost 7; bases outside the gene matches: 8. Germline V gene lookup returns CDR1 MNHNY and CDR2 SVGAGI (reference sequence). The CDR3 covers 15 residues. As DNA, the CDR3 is TGTGCCAGCAGGTCCGGGACAGGGGTTAGTGAAAAACTGTTTTTT. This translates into CASRSGTGVSEKLFF.

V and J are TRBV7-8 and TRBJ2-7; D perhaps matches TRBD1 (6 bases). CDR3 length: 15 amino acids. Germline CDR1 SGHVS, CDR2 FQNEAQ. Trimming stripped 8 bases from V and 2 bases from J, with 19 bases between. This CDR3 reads CASRTFQGPAYEQYF. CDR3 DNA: TGTGCCAGCCGAACCTTTCAGGGGCCTGCCTACGAGCAGTACTTC.

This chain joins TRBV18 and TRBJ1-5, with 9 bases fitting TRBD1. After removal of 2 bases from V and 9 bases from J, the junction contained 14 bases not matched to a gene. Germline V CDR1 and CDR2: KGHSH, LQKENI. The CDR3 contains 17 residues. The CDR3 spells CASSPAQRDRDYRPQHF. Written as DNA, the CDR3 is TGTGCCAGCTCACCAGCCCAACGGGACAGGGACTACCGGCCCCAGCATTTT.

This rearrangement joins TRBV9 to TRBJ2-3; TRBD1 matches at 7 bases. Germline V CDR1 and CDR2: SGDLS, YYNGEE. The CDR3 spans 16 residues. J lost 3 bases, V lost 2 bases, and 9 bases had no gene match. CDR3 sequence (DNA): TGTGCCAGCAGCGTCGGAACGGGACAGCTTACAGATACGCAGTATTTT. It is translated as CASSVGTGQLTDTQYF.

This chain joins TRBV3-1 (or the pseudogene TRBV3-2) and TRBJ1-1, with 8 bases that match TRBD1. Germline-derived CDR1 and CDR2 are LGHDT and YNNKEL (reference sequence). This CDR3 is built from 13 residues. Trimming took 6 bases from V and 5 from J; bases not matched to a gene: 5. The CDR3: CASRRQGWTEAFF. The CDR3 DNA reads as TGTGCCAGCAGGCGACAGGGGTGGACTGAAGCTTTCTTT.

The CDR3 sequence is CASSHRALNTEAFF. CDR3 nucleotides: TGTGCCAGCAGTCACAGGGCCCTCAACACTGAAGCTTTCTTT. This chain joins TRBV6-6 and TRBJ1-1; weak D call: TRBD1 (6 bases). This CDR3 is 14 amino acids long. Per the germline V gene, CDR1 is MNHNY and CDR2 is SVGAGI (reference sequence). The ends were cut back, 5 bases at V and 2 bases at J, with 12 bases in the middle.

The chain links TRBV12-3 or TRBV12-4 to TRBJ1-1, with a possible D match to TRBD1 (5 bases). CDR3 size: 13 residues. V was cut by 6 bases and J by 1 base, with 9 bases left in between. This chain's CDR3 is CASRSQENTEAFF. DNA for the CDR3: TGTGCCAGCAGATCACAGGAGAACACTGAAGCTTTCTTT.

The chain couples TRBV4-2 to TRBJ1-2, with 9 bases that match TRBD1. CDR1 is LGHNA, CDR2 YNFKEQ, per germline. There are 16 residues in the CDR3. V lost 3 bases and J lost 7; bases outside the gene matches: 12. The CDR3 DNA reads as TGTGCCAGCAGCCAGGATGCACAGGGGGCTTTGGTTGGCTACACCTTC. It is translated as CASSQDAQGALVGYTF.

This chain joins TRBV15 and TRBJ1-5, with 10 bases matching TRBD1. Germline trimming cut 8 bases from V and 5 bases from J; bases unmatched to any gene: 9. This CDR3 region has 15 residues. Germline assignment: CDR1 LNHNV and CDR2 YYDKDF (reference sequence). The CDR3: CATQGLGTGDQPQHF. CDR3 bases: TGTGCCACCCAGGGTTTAGGGACAGGGGATCAGCCCCAGCATTTT.

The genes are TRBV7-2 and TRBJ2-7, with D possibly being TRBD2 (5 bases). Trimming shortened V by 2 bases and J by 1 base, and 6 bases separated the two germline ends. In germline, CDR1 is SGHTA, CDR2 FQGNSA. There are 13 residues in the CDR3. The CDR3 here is CASSLRGSYEQYF. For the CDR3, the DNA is TGTGCCAGCAGCTTACGGGGATCCTACGAGCAGTACTTC. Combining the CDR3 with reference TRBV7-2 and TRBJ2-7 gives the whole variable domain GAGVSQSPSNKVTEKGKDVELRCDPISGHTALYWYRQSLGQGLEFLIYFQGNSAPDKSGLPSDRFSAERTGGSVSTLTIQRTQQEDSAVYLCASSLRGSYEQYFGPGTRLTVT.

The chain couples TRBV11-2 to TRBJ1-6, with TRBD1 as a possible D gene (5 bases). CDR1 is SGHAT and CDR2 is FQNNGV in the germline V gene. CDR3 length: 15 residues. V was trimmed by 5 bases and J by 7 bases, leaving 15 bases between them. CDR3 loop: CASSPTVANNSPLHF. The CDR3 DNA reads TGTGCCAGCAGCCCGACAGTCGCTAACAATTCACCCCTCCACTTT.

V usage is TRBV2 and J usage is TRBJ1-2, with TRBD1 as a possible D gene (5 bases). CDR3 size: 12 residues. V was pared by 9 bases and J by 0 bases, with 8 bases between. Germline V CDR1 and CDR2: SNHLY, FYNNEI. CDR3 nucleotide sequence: TGTGCCAGTCAGACAGCTAACTATGGCTACACCTTC. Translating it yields CASQTANYGYTF.

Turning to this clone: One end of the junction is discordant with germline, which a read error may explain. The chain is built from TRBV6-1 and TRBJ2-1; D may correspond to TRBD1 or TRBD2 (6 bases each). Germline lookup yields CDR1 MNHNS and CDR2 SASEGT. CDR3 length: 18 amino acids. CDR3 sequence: CASREGGRMGGSYNEQFF. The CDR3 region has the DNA TGTGCCAGCAGAGAAGGGGGGAGGATGGGCGGCTCCTACAATGAGCAGTTCTTC.

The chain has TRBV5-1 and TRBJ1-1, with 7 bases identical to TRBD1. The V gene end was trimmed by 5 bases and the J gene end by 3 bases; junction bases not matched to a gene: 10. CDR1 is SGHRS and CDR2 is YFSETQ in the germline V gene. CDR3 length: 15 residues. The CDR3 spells CASREGAIPHTEAFF. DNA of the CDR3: TGCGCCAGCAGAGAGGGGGCGATTCCGCACACTGAAGCTTTCTTT.

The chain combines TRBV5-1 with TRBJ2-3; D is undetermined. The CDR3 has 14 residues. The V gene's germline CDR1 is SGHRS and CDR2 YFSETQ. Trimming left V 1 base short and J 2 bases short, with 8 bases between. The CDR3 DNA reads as TGCGCCAGCAGCTTGACACAGAACACAGATACGCAGTATTTT. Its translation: CASSLTQNTDTQYF.